This T cell receptor beta chain is from a study of blood T cell repertoires in COVID-19. Across the study: Donors in the United States, Italy and Spain gave samples during acute or convalescent COVID-19. Nucleic acid was either cDNA or gDNA, and it came from T cells, B-cell-depleted T cells, or PBMCs.

The CDR3 sequence is 13 residues long. CDR1 and CDR2 from the germline V gene are MGHDK and SYGVNS. V was cut by 3 bases and J by 3 bases, with 8 bases left in between. The table lists this clone with a count of one. As originally analysed: Nucleated cell number was recorded as an estimate derived from reference gene primer amplification. Sequenced by immunoSEQ multiplex PCR; TCRdb stores in-frame clones only, minus some. From that table come the V and J calls and clone size; the DNA was used to work out D and trimming. The profile shows over 200,000 clones, approximately 78% of them singletons. The material sequenced was PBMCs or T cells enriched from blood (not recorded which). This TCR derives from a man aged 40-49 years who had recovered from COVID-19. The chain recombines TRBV25-1 with TRBJ1-1; D uncertain. CDR3 loop: CASSDTVYTEAFF. In DNA form, the CDR3 reads TGTGCCAGCAGTGACACAGTATACACTGAAGCTTTCTTT.